The 13 T cell receptor beta chains below come from one sample, sequenced in a study of cytomegalovirus exposure and HLA in healthy donors. PCR was performed using 60 Vbeta and 13 Jbeta primers. This table comes from immunoSEQ multiplex PCR, and its TCRdb copy is limited to in-frame clones, with some not included. Altogether around 150,000 clones are present, 81% being singletons, with the ten largest covering 13%. Sequencing input: PBMCs. The receptors derive from a woman aged 45-65 years in good health and CMV-seronegative.

The V and J genes are TRBV9 and TRBJ1-3, with D hard to call. Germline assignment: CDR1 SGDLS and CDR2 YYNGEE. V lost 3 bases and J lost 1, with 11 bases in between. The CDR3 length is 15 residues. The CDR3 sequence: CASSAPTRSGNTIYF. The CDR3, as DNA: TGTGCCAGCAGCGCCCCGACCAGGTCTGGAAACACCATATATTTT.

This rearrangement joins TRBV11-3 to TRBJ2-6, with TRBD2 as a possible D gene (5 bases). The ends were cut back, 0 bases at V and 1 base at J, with 10 bases in the middle. The CDR3 consists of 17 residues. The V gene's germline CDR1 is SGHNT and CDR2 YENEEA. The CDR3 region is CASSLDGSSSGANVLTF. The CDR3, as DNA: TGTGCCAGCAGCTTAGATGGGAGCTCTTCTGGGGCCAACGTCCTGACTTTC. Full variable domain (remainder filled in from reference TRBV11-3 and TRBJ2-6): EAGVVQSPRYKIIEKKQPVAFWCNPISGHNTLYWYLQNLGQGPELLIRYENEEAVDDSQLPKDRFSAERLKGVDSTLKIQPAELGDSAVYLCASSLDGSSSGANVLTFGAGSRLTVL.

V usage is TRBV9 and J usage is TRBJ1-2, with TRBD1 identical over 11 bases. The CDR3 has 15 residues. V dropped 4 bases and J dropped 5; count of bases not matched to a gene: 7. The germline V gene encodes CDR1 SGDLS and CDR2 YYNGEE. The CDR3 reads CASSPWTGGGYGYTF. Here the CDR3 DNA reads TGTGCCAGCAGCCCATGGACAGGGGGCGGATATGGCTACACCTTC.

CDR3 in DNA: TGTGCCAGCTCACTAGGGGCAGACCCCACAGATACGCAGTATTTT. Its translation: CASSLGADPTDTQYF. The chain has TRBV18 and TRBJ2-3; tentative D call: TRBD1 (5 bases). Germline V gene data show CDR1 as KGHSH and CDR2 as LQKENI. The V end was cut by 4 bases, the J end by 2 bases, with 13 bases between. The CDR3 runs to 15 residues.

The chain couples TRBV6-4 to TRBJ2-1, with TRBD2 matching 9 bases. The CDR3 covers 15 residues. Losses at the gene ends were 6 bases for V and 7 bases for J; bases not matched to a gene: 10. CDR1 is MRHNA, CDR2 SNTAGT, per germline. The CDR3: CASSHIAGASNEQFF. CDR3 coding DNA: TGTGCCAGCAGCCACATAGCGGGAGCATCAAATGAGCAGTTCTTC.

The chain couples TRBV19 to TRBJ1-4; D ambiguous. Germline V gene lookup returns CDR1 LNHDA and CDR2 SQIVND (reference sequence). The CDR3 extends over 16 amino acids. V was trimmed by 2 bases and J by 0 bases, leaving 10 bases between them. For the CDR3, the DNA is TGTGCCAGTAGTATACCCGGAGGGACAACTAATGAAAAACTGTTTTTT. Translation: CASSIPGGTTNEKLFF.

The CDR3 spells CASRSGSSFNQPQHF. The DNA of the CDR3 is TGTGCCAGTAGATCGGGGTCCAGTTTCAATCAGCCCCAGCATTTT. This rearrangement joins TRBV19 to TRBJ1-5; D is unresolved. The V end was cut by 6 bases, the J end by 3 bases, with 15 bases between. Germline V CDR1 and CDR2: LNHDA, SQIVND (reference sequence). This CDR3 comprises 15 residues.

The CDR3 sequence is CASSFSLTGGFPPLHF. The CDR3 DNA sequence: TGTGCCAGCAGCTTTAGTTTGACAGGGGGCTTTCCACCCCTCCACTTT. The chain joins TRBV7-2 to TRBJ1-6; 10 nucleotides match TRBD1. The CDR3 is 16 residues long. Trimming at V came to 3 bases and at J to 11 bases, leaving 10 bases not matched to a gene. CDR1 and CDR2 from the germline V gene are SGHTA and FQGNSA.

The chain employs TRBV7-2 and TRBJ2-3, with 8 bases aligning to TRBD2. Germline V CDR1 and CDR2: SGHTA, FQGNSA. The CDR3 covers 14 residues. After removal of 1 base from V and 4 bases from J, the junction contained 1 base not matched to a gene. CDR3 DNA sequence: TGTGCCAGCAGCTTAGGGACTAGCCCAGATACGCAGTATTTT. This codes for CASSLGTSPDTQYF.

V and J are TRBV4-3 and TRBJ1-6, with D possibly TRBD1 on 5 matching bases. The CDR3 spans 16 residues. Germline V gene lookup returns CDR1 LGHNA and CDR2 YSLEER. Trimming removed 0 bases from V and 9 bases from J, with 15 bases in between. CDR3 residues: CASSQDLGGGGSPLHF. The CDR3 coding sequence is TGCGCCAGCAGCCAAGATCTTGGGGGAGGAGGTTCACCCCTCCACTTT.

This clone was seen a few times. The J gene is TRBJ2-3, the V gene TRBV5-6, with D perhaps TRBD2 (5 bases). The CDR3 length is 17 residues. Germline values: CDR1 SGHDT, CDR2 YYEEEE. Trimming removed 4 bases from V and 0 bases from J, with 18 bases in between. The CDR3: CASSHSTQRTSTDTQYF. CDR3 DNA: TGTGCCAGCAGCCATAGTACCCAGCGGACTAGCACAGATACGCAGTATTTT.

V usage is TRBV19 and J usage is TRBJ1-4; D might be TRBD1 (6 bases). CDR3 length: 14 residues. The germline CDR1 and CDR2 sequences are LNHDA and SQIVND (reference sequence). The V end lost 9 bases, the J end lost 8 bases, and 19 bases lay between the germline ends. Here the CDR3 reads CASEPTGSREKLFF. The CDR3 DNA follows: TGTGCCAGCGAACCTACAGGGTCGCGCGAAAAACTGTTTTTT.

This sequence joins TRBV7-2 and TRBJ1-6, with D possibly TRBD1 on 6 matching bases. V was trimmed by 5 bases and J by 0 bases, leaving 20 bases between them. The CDR3 runs to 19 residues. Germline-derived CDR1 and CDR2 are SGHTA and FQGNSA. The CDR3 DNA sequence: TGTGCCAGCAGCCTACTTGGGACAAGGACCAGCTCCTATAATTCACCCCTCCACTTT. As protein: CASSLLGTRTSSYNSPLHF.